Listed below are T cell receptor beta chains from one sample, sequenced in a study of T-cell reconstitution after alpha-beta-depleted transplantation in children. TCRdb reprocessed the PCR reads with MiXCR, giving one entry per CDR3 protein. Here the sample spans 450,000 to 500,000 distinct CDR3 sequences, around 13% being singletons. This specimen consisted of PBMCs from the stem cell graft donor, obtained from the stem cell graft. The receptors were gathered from a human donor who donated a stem cell graft to a child with combined immunodeficiency. The CDR3 runs from the conserved cysteine through the conserved F or W. Each record gives: V gene, clone size, D gene, J gene, CDR3 protein, CDR3 DNA. A D gene is named only where the DNA matches it firmly. Part of the rows lack a size; the others show once, few, many or a class for expanded clones.

TRBV27	-	-	TRBJ1-1	CASRPLEAWNTEAFF	TGTGCCAGCAGGCCTTTGGAGGCGTGGAACACTGAAGCTTTCTTT
TRBV29-1	-	TRBD1	TRBJ1-4	CSVSQGATNEKLFF	TGCAGCGTTTCTCAGGGGGCAACTAATGAAAAACTGTTTTTT
TRBV9	-	TRBD2	TRBJ2-3	CASSSTGGLLVTQYF	TGTGCCAGCAGCTCAACGGGGGGGCTCTTAGTGACGCAGTATTTT
TRBV7-9	few	-	TRBJ2-1	CASSLDPNRGAFNEQFF	TGTGCCAGCAGCTTAGATCCCAACCGAGGGGCGTTCAATGAGCAGTTCTTC
TRBV6-2/TRBV6-3	many	TRBD1	TRBJ1-1	CASRKTGDTEAFF	TGTGCCAGCAGGAAAACAGGGGACACTGAAGCTTTCTTT
TRBV30	-	-	TRBJ2-1	CAWLGLSRNYNEQFF	TGTGCCTGGTTGGGCCTCTCTAGGAACTACAATGAGCAGTTCTTC
TRBV6-2/TRBV6-3	-	TRBD1	TRBJ1-2	CASSETGRFYGYTF	TGTGCCAGCAGCGAGACAGGGCGATTTTATGGCTACACCTTC
TRBV5-1	few	-	TRBJ2-2	CASSETDSYGELFF	TGCGCCAGCAGTGAGACAGACAGTTACGGGGAGCTGTTTTTT
TRBV20-1	few	TRBD1	TRBJ2-7	CSARWDRSTYEQYF	TGCAGTGCTAGATGGGACAGGAGTACCTACGAGCAGTACTTC
TRBV12-3/TRBV12-4	-	-	TRBJ2-4	CASSQTGNIQYF	TGTGCCAGCAGCCAAACAGGAAACATTCAGTACTTC
TRBV21-1	-	-	TRBJ2-7	CASSKSSGCRGEYEQYF	TGTGCCAGCAGCAAATCCTCCGGCTGCCGGGGGGAGTACGAGCAGTACTTC
TRBV4-3	-	TRBD2	TRBJ2-1	CASSQDRGLADLDNEQFF	TGCGCCAGCAGCCAAGATCGCGGACTAGCGGATTTGGACAATGAGCAGTTCTTC
TRBV20-1	-	TRBD2	TRBJ2-7	CSARDGTSDYEQYF	TGCAGTGCTAGAGATGGCACTAGCGACTACGAGCAGTACTTC
TRBV10-3	few	TRBD1	TRBJ2-5	CAISSTGSTQYF	TGTGCCATCAGCTCGACAGGGTCAACCCAGTACTTC
TRBV7-9	-	-	TRBJ1-2	CASSYAGGGSGYTF	TGTGCCAGCAGCTACGCCGGGGGAGGGTCTGGCTACACCTTC
TRBV4-2	-	TRBD2	TRBJ2-7	CASSQAGGHEQYF	TGTGCCAGCAGCCAGGCGGGGGGCCACGAGCAGTACTTC
TRBV12-3/TRBV12-4	few	-	TRBJ1-1	CASTRQEGGTEAFF	TGTGCCAGCACCCGGCAGGAGGGGGGCACTGAAGCTTTCTTT
TRBV15	few	TRBD1	TRBJ2-6	CATSRGYGTGVTGANVLTF	TGTGCCACCAGCCGTGGTTATGGGACAGGCGTTACTGGGGCCAACGTCCTGACTTTC
TRBV7-2	many	-	TRBJ2-5	CASSLDKAQETQYF	TGTGCCAGCAGCTTAGATAAGGCCCAAGAGACCCAGTACTTC
TRBV6-2/TRBV6-3	few	-	TRBJ2-7	CASSWQWYEQYF	TGTGCCAGCAGTTGGCAATGGTACGAGCAGTACTTC
TRBV29-1	-	TRBD1	TRBJ2-1	CSVGGTGVEGEQFF	TGCAGCGTTGGGGGGACAGGGGTAGAGGGTGAGCAGTTCTTC
TRBV27	few	TRBD1	TRBJ1-2	CASSLFPGQDIHGYTF	TGTGCCAGCAGTTTATTTCCGGGACAGGATATTCATGGCTACACCTTC
TRBV5-1	many	-	TRBJ2-7	CASGASGTSYEQYF	TGCGCCAGCGGAGCTTCCGGGACGTCCTACGAGCAGTACTTC
TRBV7-8	-	TRBD1	TRBJ1-5	CASSSQGAINQPQHF	TGTGCCAGCAGCTCGCAGGGGGCTATCAATCAGCCCCAGCATTTT
TRBV6-2/TRBV6-3	few	TRBD1	TRBJ2-6	CASSDPQGASSGANVLTF	TGTGCCAGCAGTGACCCACAGGGGGCGAGTTCTGGGGCCAACGTCCTGACTTTC
TRBV7-7	many	TRBD2	TRBJ2-7	CASSSGDSYEQYF	TGTGCTAGCAGTAGCGGGGACTCCTACGAGCAGTACTTC
TRBV7-9	few	TRBD1	TRBJ2-7	CASSLEYGTGDYEQYF	TGTGCCAGCAGCTTAGAATACGGGACAGGGGACTACGAGCAGTACTTC